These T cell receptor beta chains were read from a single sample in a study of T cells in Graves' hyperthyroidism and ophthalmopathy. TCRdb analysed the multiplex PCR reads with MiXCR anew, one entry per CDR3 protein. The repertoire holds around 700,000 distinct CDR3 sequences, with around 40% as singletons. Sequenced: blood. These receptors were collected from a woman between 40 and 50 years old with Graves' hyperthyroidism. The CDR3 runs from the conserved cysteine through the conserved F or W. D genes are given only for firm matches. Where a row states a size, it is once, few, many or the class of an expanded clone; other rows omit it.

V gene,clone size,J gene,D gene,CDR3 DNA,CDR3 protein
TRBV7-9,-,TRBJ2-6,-,TGTGCCTGGAGTGTAGGGGCTGGGGCCAACGTCCTGACTTTC,CAWSVGAGANVLTF
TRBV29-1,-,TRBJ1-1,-,TGCAGCGTGGGGAGGCAGCCACAGAACACTGAAGCTTCCTTT,CSVGRQPQNTEASF
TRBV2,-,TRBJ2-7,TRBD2,TGTGCCAGCAGTGAACAATCGCTAGGGACTAGCGGGCGCTCCTACGAGCAGTACTTC,CASSEQSLGTSGRSYEQYF
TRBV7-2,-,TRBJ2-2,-,TGTGCCAGCAGCCCATGGGTATCGGCCGGGGAGCTGTTTTTT,CASSPWVSAGELFF
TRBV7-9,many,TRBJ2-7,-,TGTGCCAGCAGCTTGGGGGTAGGCCTCTACGAGCAGTACTTC,CASSLGVGLYEQYF
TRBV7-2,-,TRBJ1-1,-,TGTGCCAGCAGCTTAGTAGAGGTCCGGGCGGACATGAACACTGAAGCTTTCTTT,CASSLVEVRADMNTEAFF
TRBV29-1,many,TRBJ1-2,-,TGCAGCGTTGCCCCCCACAGCGATGGCTACACCTTC,CSVAPHSDGYTF
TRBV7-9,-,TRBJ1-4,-,TGTGCCAGCAGTTTACTACCTAATGAAAAACTGTTTTTT,CASSLLPNEKLFF
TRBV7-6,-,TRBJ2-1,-,TGTGCCAGCAGCCCAAGGGGACTTGACTACAATGAGCAGTTCTTC,CASSPRGLDYNEQFF
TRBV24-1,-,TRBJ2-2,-,TGTGCCACCAGTGGCCTGGGGGACGGGGGCACCGGGGAGCTGTTTTTT,CATSGLGDGGTGELFF
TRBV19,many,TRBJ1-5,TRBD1,TGTGCCAGTACTCAACTACGCCGGACAGGGAGCAATCAGCCCCAGCATTTT,CASTQLRRTGSNQPQHF
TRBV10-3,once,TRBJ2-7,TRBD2,TGTGCCATCAGTGTGGCGGGACTAGCCTTTGATGAGCAGTACTTC,CAISVAGLAFDEQYF
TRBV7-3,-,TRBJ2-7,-,TGTGCCAGCAGCTCGACACTCTGGGACGGAACCTACGAGCAGTACTTC,CASSSTLWDGTYEQYF
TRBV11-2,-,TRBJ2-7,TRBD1,TGTGCCAGCAGCCCTTCAGGGGGCGCGCAACACGAGCAGTACTTC,CASSPSGGAQHEQYF
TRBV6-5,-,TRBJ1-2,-,TGTGCCAGCAGTCGAGCGGGGGGCGGTGGCTACACCTTC,CASSRAGGGGYTF
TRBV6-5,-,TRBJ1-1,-,TGTGCCAGCAGTTATAGGGCGCGTGAAGCTTTCTTT,CASSYRAREAFF
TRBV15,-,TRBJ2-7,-,TGTGCCACCAGCAGAGAAGGGGGGTTGTCCTACGAGCAGTACTTC,CATSREGGLSYEQYF
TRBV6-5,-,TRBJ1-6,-,TGTGCCAGCAGTTTACAGTTCCAGGCGGCTAATTCACCCCTCCACTTT,CASSLQFQAANSPLHF
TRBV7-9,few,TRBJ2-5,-,TGCGCCAGCAGCCAAGGGGCAGGGACGGACCAAGAGACCCAGTACTTC,CASSQGAGTDQETQYF
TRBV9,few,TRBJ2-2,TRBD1,TGTGCCAGCGGCCAGGGACAGGTACTCACCGGGGAGCTGTTTTTT,CASGQGQVLTGELFF
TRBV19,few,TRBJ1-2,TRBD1,TGTGCCAGTAGTTGGACAGGGGGAAACTATGGCTACACCTTC,CASSWTGGNYGYTF
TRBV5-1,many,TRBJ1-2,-,TGCGCCAGCAGCTCCACTGGGGGGGACTATGGCTACACCTTC,CASSSTGGDYGYTF
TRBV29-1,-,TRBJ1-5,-,TGCAGCCAAGATGAAGCCCAGCCCCAGCATTTT,CSQDEAQPQHF
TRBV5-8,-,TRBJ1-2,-,TGTGCCAGCAGCTTGGCCACGGGAACTAACTATGGCTACACCTTC,CASSLATGTNYGYTF
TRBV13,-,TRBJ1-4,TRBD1,TGTGCCAGCAGCCAGAGGACAGGGATGAATGAAAAACTGTTTTTT,CASSQRTGMNEKLFF
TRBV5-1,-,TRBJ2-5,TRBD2,TGCGCCAGCAGCTTGGAGCGGGGCAACCAAGAGACCCAGTACTTC,CASSLERGNQETQYF
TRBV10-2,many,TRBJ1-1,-,TGCGCCAGCAGTGAGTCGGGAGGGGCCACTGAAGCTTTCTTT,CASSESGGATEAFF
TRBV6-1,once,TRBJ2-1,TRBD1,TGTGCCAGCAGTCAGGGACAGGGATACTACAATGAGCAGTTCTTC,CASSQGQGYYNEQFF
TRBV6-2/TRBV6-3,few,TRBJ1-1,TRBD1,TGTGCCAGCAGTTACCGTGGACAGGGAAAAATGCGGCCCACTGAAGCTTTCTTT,CASSYRGQGKMRPTEAFF
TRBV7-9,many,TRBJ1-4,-,TGTGCCAGCAGCTTACAGGAAAAACTGTTTTTT,CASSLQEKLFF
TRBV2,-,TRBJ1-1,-,TGTGCCAGCATTAACGGCCAGGAGGCTGAAGCTTTCTTT,CASINGQEAEAFF
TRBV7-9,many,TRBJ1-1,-,TGTGCCAGCAGCTTATCCCTTTACAGGACCGAAGCTTTCTTT,CASSLSLYRTEAFF
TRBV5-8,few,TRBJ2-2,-,TGTGCCAGCAGCTTCACCGCCGGGGAGCTGTTTTTT,CASSFTAGELFF
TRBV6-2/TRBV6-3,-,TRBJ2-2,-,TGTGCCAGCAGTTTAAGGGCGCTAGCTCCCTCTAACACCGGGGAGCTGTTTTTT,CASSLRALAPSNTGELFF
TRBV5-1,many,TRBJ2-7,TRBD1,TGTGCCAGCAGCTTGGGGGACAGCTCCTACGAGCAGTACTTC,CASSLGDSSYEQYF
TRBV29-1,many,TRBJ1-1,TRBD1,TGCAGCGGCACAGGGGACAGGGGTCGTGAAGCTTTCTTT,CSGTGDRGREAFF
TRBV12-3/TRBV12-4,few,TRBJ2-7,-,TGTGCCAGCAGTTTAGGGCACCTGGGACACGAGCAGTACTTC,CASSLGHLGHEQYF
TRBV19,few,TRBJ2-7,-,TGTGCCAGTAGAGCCAGAGGGCCGGACTACGAGCAGTACTTC,CASRARGPDYEQYF
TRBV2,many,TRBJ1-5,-,TGTGCCAGCAGTGACAGGGGAATTGGTCAGCCCCAGCATTTT,CASSDRGIGQPQHF
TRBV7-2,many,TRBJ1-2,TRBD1,TGTGCCAGCAGCCCATCTGGGGGGACAGGGCTTAACTATGGCTACACCTTC,CASSPSGGTGLNYGYTF
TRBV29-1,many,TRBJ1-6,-,TGCAGCGTTGAGGGGACCTTGCCTTGGAATTCACCCCTCCACTTT,CSVEGTLPWNSPLHF
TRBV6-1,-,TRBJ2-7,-,TGTGCCAGCAGTTACGGGGTGAGGTCCTACGAGCAGTACTTC,CASSYGVRSYEQYF
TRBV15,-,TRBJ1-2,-,TGTGCCACCAGCAGCCCCACTAGCAACCATGGCTACACCTTC,CATSSPTSNHGYTF
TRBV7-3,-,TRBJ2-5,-,TGTGCCAGCAGCCATGGGGGATACCAAGAGACCCAGTACTTC,CASSHGGYQETQYF
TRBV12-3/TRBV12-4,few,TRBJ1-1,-,TGTGCCAGCAGTTTACAGGGTTCACTGACTGAAGCTTTCTTT,CASSLQGSLTEAFF
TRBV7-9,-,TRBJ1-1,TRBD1,TGTGCCAGCAGGACAGGGGGGACAGGGTCGACTGAAGCTTTCTTT,CASRTGGTGSTEAFF
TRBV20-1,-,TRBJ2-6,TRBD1,TGCAGTGCTGTTACAGGGGGAACGTCTGGGGCCAACGTCCTGACTTTC,CSAVTGGTSGANVLTF
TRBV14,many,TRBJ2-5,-,TGTGCCAGCAGCCAAGTAGCGACGGAGACCCAGTACTTC,CASSQVATETQYF
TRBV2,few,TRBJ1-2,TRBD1,TGTGCCAGCAGACCACAGGGGAACTATGGCTACACCTTC,CASRPQGNYGYTF
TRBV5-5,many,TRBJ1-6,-,TGTGCCAGCAGCTTGGCCGTCTGGGCCAGTAATAATTCACCCCTCCACTTT,CASSLAVWASNNSPLHF